These 24 T cell receptor beta chains were sequenced from one sample in a study of blood T cell repertoires in COVID-19. Libraries were prepared by immunoSEQ multiplex PCR; TCRdb keeps only in-frame clonotypes and omits some of them. The repertoire holds around 120,000 clones, with roughly 72% as singletons. Sequences were obtained from peripheral blood. Receptor source: a man older than 75 with acute or convalescent COVID-19.

V is TRBV11-2 and J is TRBJ2-7, with TRBD2 identical over 8 bases. Germline trimming cut 4 bases from V and 6 bases from J; bases unmatched to any gene: 8. From germline, CDR1 is SGHAT and CDR2 FQNNGV. CDR3 length equals 14 residues. The CDR3 region has the DNA TGTGCCAGCAGCTCAGTAGCGGGACGGGGCGAGCAGTACTTC. Translated, it gives CASSSVAGRGEQYF.

This clone was detected a few times. The chain links TRBV9 to TRBJ2-1; 12 nucleotides match TRBD1. The CDR3 is 15 amino acids. Germline-derived CDR1 and CDR2 are SGDLS and YYNGEE. Trimming took 0 bases from V and 9 from J; bases not matched to a gene: 4. CDR3 sequence: CASSVVKGQGAEQFF. As DNA, the CDR3 is TGTGCCAGCAGCGTAGTAAAGGGACAGGGGGCTGAGCAGTTCTTC. Based on the CDR3 plus reference TRBV9 and TRBJ2-1, the full variable domain is DSGVTQTPKHLITATGQRVTLRCSPRSGDLSVYWYQQSLDQGLQFLIQYYNGEERAKGNILERFSAQQFPDLHSELNLSSLELGDSALYFCASSVVKGQGAEQFFGPGTRLTVL.

In this sample, this clone turned up a few times. V gene TRBV29-1 combines with J gene TRBJ1-5, with 8 positions matching TRBD1. The CDR3 sequence is 13 residues long. V shed 6 bases and J 8 bases; nucleotides not matched to a gene: 9. CDR1 is SQVTM, CDR2 ANQGSEA, per germline. CDR3 nucleotide sequence: TGCAGCGTGGCGGACAGGGCGCAGGAGCCCCAGCATTTT. This codes for CSVADRAQEPQHF.

The chain has TRBV2 and TRBJ2-3; 9 positions agree with TRBD2. The CDR3 contains 17 residues. The ends lost 6 bases at V and 3 bases at J; junction bases unmatched: 13. Germline CDR1 reads SNHLY; CDR2 reads FYNNEI. CDR3 protein: CASSRWISGSGTDTQYF. In DNA form, the CDR3 reads TGTGCCAGCAGCAGGTGGATTAGCGGGAGTGGTACAGATACGCAGTATTTT.

This rearrangement joins TRBV5-1 to TRBJ1-1; 7 bases are a match to TRBD1. This CDR3 contains 15 residues. V lost 4 bases, J lost 0 bases, and 6 bases stayed unmatched. Germline CDR1 SGHRS, CDR2 YFSETQ. CDR3 region: CASSGDTGVNTEAFF. CDR3 coding DNA: TGCGCCAGCAGCGGAGACACAGGGGTGAACACTGAAGCTTTCTTT. The variable domain in full, with the rest retrieved from reference TRBV5-1 and TRBJ1-1, is KAGVTQTPRYLIKTRGQQVTLSCSPISGHRSVSWYQQTPGQGLQFLFEYFSETQRNKGNFPGRFSGRQFSNSRSEMNVSTLELGDSALYLCASSGDTGVNTEAFFGQGTRLTVV.

This chain links TRBV4-3 with TRBJ2-7; 8 bases line up with TRBD2. J lost 2 bases, V lost 0 bases, and 12 bases had no gene match. Germline loops: CDR1 LGHNA, CDR2 YSLEER. The CDR3 covers 18 residues. Written as DNA, the CDR3 is TGCGCCAGCAGCCAAGACCTTAGCGGGACAACTGTAACCTACGAGCAGTACTTC. Protein: CASSQDLSGTTVTYEQYF.

The chain combines TRBV7-2 with TRBJ1-5; 10 positions agree with TRBD1. The germline CDR1 and CDR2 sequences are SGHTA and FQGNSA. The junction had 10 bases not matched to a gene; V was cut back by 5 bases and J by 6 bases. The CDR3 totals 16 residues. The CDR3 protein is CASSPTLDRGTQPQHF. CDR3 DNA: TGTGCCAGCAGCCCGACTCTGGACAGGGGGACTCAGCCCCAGCATTTT. Full variable domain (missing parts from reference TRBV7-2 and TRBJ1-5): GAGVSQSPSNKVTEKGKDVELRCDPISGHTALYWYRQSLGQGLEFLIYFQGNSAPDKSGLPSDRFSAERTGGSVSTLTIQRTQQEDSAVYLCASSPTLDRGTQPQHFGDGTRLSIL.

V is TRBV28 and J is TRBJ1-1; D is possibly TRBD1 (5 bases). The germline V gene has CDR1 MDHEN and CDR2 SYDVKM. The CDR3 is 14 residues long. The ends were cut back, 6 bases at V and 0 bases at J, with 11 bases in the middle. The CDR3 coding sequence is TGTGCCAGCAGCGCGGGGACGGTGAACACTGAAGCTTTCTTT. Protein sequence: CASSAGTVNTEAFF.

The rearrangement links TRBV28 to TRBJ2-7, with D maybe TRBD2 (5 bases). The CDR3 contains 13 residues. The V end was cut by 6 bases, the J end by 2 bases, with 11 bases between. The germline V gene has CDR1 MDHEN and CDR2 SYDVKM. Written as DNA, the CDR3 is TGTGCCAGCAGCGAAACTAGAGCCTACGAGCAGTACTTC. Its protein product is CASSETRAYEQYF.

The rearrangement uses TRBV9 and TRBJ2-7; 13 bases are shared with TRBD2. Per the germline V gene, CDR1 is SGDLS and CDR2 is YYNGEE. The CDR3 runs 15 residues. The V and J ends lost 4 bases and 3 bases, in that order; junction bases with no gene match: 4. The CDR3 region is CASSPTSGRGYEQYF. Written as DNA, the CDR3 is TGTGCCAGCAGCCCCACTAGCGGGAGGGGCTACGAGCAGTACTTC.

The table lists this clone with a count of one. A much larger clone lies one base from this, so it may be a read error. The chain is built from TRBV7-3 and TRBJ2-2; 7 bases are shared with TRBD2. The CDR3 sequence is 14 residues long. The J segment lost 7 bases and the V segment lost 1 base, leaving 3 bases of the junction unmatched. From germline, CDR1 is SGHTA and CDR2 FQGTGA. The CDR3 region has the DNA TGTGCCAGCAGCTTAATCTCTAGCGGCGGGGAGCTGTTTTTT. Translating it yields CASSLISSGGELFF.

This rearrangement joins TRBV5-4 to TRBJ2-1, with D hard to call. Germline CDR1 reads SGHNT; CDR2 reads YYREEE (reference sequence). This CDR3 is built from 15 residues. Trimming pared 0 bases from V and 2 bases from J, leaving 9 bases between. The DNA for the CDR3 is TGTGCCAGCAGCTTGGACCCTGAGGCCTACAATGAGCAGTTCTTC. Its protein product is CASSLDPEAYNEQFF.

This chain joins TRBV5-8 and TRBJ2-7; the D is unclear. V gave up 0 bases and J gave up 8 bases, with 18 bases separating them. This CDR3 spans 15 amino acids. Looked up from germline, CDR1 is SGHTS and CDR2 is YDEGEE. DNA of the CDR3: TGTGCCAGCAGCTTGGAGCTTCAGACTTCACGAAAGCAGTACTTC. This translates into CASSLELQTSRKQYF.

This clone was observed a few times. The J gene is TRBJ2-1, the V gene TRBV19, with 10 bases that match TRBD1. In germline, CDR1 is LNHDA, CDR2 SQIVND (reference sequence). This CDR3 region has 15 residues. The V segment lost 3 bases and the J segment 7 bases; nucleotides outside the gene matches: 6. This CDR3 is CASSIGQGVGNEQFF. The CDR3 DNA is TGTGCCAGTAGTATTGGACAGGGGGTGGGGAATGAGCAGTTCTTC. The full variable domain, in which reference TRBV19 and TRBJ2-1 provide the parts outside the CDR3, is DGGITQSPKYLFRKEGQNVTLSCEQNLNHDAMYWYRQDPGQGLRLIYYSQIVNDFQKGDIAEGYSVSREKKESFPLTVTSAQKNPTAFYLCASSIGQGVGNEQFFGPGTRLTVL.

The chain combines TRBV6-5 with TRBJ2-7, with a possible D match to TRBD2 (6 bases). The CDR3 length is 14 residues. CDR1 MNHEY and CDR2 SVGAGI come from the germline V gene. Trimming left V 6 bases short and J 3 bases short, with 15 bases between. The CDR3 bases are TGTGCCAGCAGACGGACTATTCGTAGCTACGAGCAGTACTTC. As protein: CASRRTIRSYEQYF.

This chain uses TRBV7-8 with TRBJ2-5, with D hard to call. Germline CDR1 and CDR2: SGHVS and FQNEAQ. V lost 1 base, J lost 5 bases, and 17 bases lay in between. The CDR3 consists of 16 residues. The CDR3 reads CASSLDSRPVWETQYF. DNA of the CDR3: TGTGCCAGCAGCTTAGATAGTCGCCCGGTTTGGGAGACCCAGTACTTC.

The chain is built from TRBV4-1 and TRBJ1-5; D may be TRBD1 (5 bases). From germline, CDR1 is MGHRA and CDR2 YSYEKL. V was trimmed by 0 bases and J by 2 bases, leaving 5 bases between them. This CDR3 comprises 14 residues. The CDR3 spells CASSQDRGNQPQHF. The CDR3 DNA reads as TGCGCCAGCAGCCAAGACAGGGGCAATCAGCCCCAGCATTTT.

This clone was detected only once. The rearrangement uses TRBV7-2 and TRBJ2-1, with a weak D call TRBD1 (5 bases). Germline lookup yields CDR1 SGHTA and CDR2 FQGNSA. Trimming left V 2 bases short and J 1 base short, with 12 bases between. The CDR3 covers 16 residues. CDR3 loop: CASSLLLGASYNEQFF. Here the CDR3 DNA reads TGTGCCAGCAGCTTACTTTTAGGGGCGTCCTACAATGAGCAGTTCTTC. Complete variable domain (other parts from reference TRBV7-2 and TRBJ2-1): GAGVSQSPSNKVTEKGKDVELRCDPISGHTALYWYRQSLGQGLEFLIYFQGNSAPDKSGLPSDRFSAERTGGSVSTLTIQRTQQEDSAVYLCASSLLLGASYNEQFFGPGTRLTVL.

The gene calls are TRBV7-2 and TRBJ2-7; 8 bases align to TRBD1. In germline, CDR1 is SGHTA, CDR2 FQGNSA. This CDR3 has 16 amino acids. Trimming at V came to 5 bases and at J to 2 bases, leaving 11 bases not matched to a gene. CDR3 region: CASSPLTGQGPYEQYF. The DNA of the CDR3 is TGTGCCAGCAGCCCACTTACCGGACAGGGCCCCTACGAGCAGTACTTC.

The DNA of the CDR3 is TGTGCCAGCAGGGTGGGGGGAGGCACCTACGAGCAGTACTTC. It yields the protein CASRVGGGTYEQYF. The gene calls are TRBV2 and TRBJ2-7; D is possibly TRBD2 (6 bases). The CDR3 is made up of 14 amino acids. V lost 6 bases to trimming and J lost 2 bases, with 14 bases between them. Germline V gene sequence: CDR1 SNHLY, CDR2 FYNNEI.

The V call is TRBV6-6, the J call TRBJ1-6; D is ambiguous. Deletions cut 5 bases from V and 8 bases from J, with 13 bases between. The CDR3 runs 14 residues. Germline CDR1 MNHNY, CDR2 SVGAGI (reference sequence). The CDR3 DNA is TGTGCCAGCAGTCCTCGTGGGAGCGATTCACCCCTCCACTTT. Translated, it gives CASSPRGSDSPLHF.

This clone was counted a few times. The rearrangement uses TRBV7-2 and TRBJ1-1; 7 bases are a match to TRBD1. Per the germline V gene, CDR1 is SGHTA and CDR2 is FQGNSA. CDR3 length: 15 residues. The ends lost 0 bases at V and 6 bases at J; junction bases unmatched: 7. CDR3 bases: TGTGCCAGCAGCTTAGCGCTAGGGGGCGCGGCTGAAGCTTTCTTT. It is translated as CASSLALGGAAEAFF.

This chain uses TRBV19 with TRBJ2-2, with 8 bases fitting TRBD2. From germline, CDR1 is LNHDA and CDR2 SQIVND (reference sequence). The CDR3 is 15 residues long. The ends lost 4 bases at V and 7 bases at J; junction bases unmatched: 8. CDR3 sequence reads: CASSSPGRAVGELFF. The DNA for the CDR3 is TGTGCCAGTAGTAGTCCCGGGAGGGCCGTCGGGGAGCTGTTTTTT. Looking up the rest from reference TRBV19 and TRBJ2-2 gives the full variable domain: DGGITQSPKYLFRKEGQNVTLSCEQNLNHDAMYWYRQDPGQGLRLIYYSQIVNDFQKGDIAEGYSVSREKKESFPLTVTSAQKNPTAFYLCASSSPGRAVGELFFGEGSRLTVL.

This clone came up a few times. The V and J genes are TRBV6-6 and TRBJ2-1; D might be TRBD2 (6 bases). Germline assignment: CDR1 MNHNY and CDR2 SVGAGI (reference sequence). Trimming stripped 6 bases from V and 4 bases from J, with 16 bases between. The CDR3 covers 15 residues. The CDR3 nucleotides read TGTGCCAGCAGAGCAGCGGAGGGAAATTACAATGAGCAGTTCTTC. Protein product: CASRAAEGNYNEQFF.